The rows below give T cell receptor beta chains drawn from one sample of a study of T cells after yellow fever vaccination. Via MiXCR, TCRdb re-called the 5' RACE reads, giving one row per CDR3 protein. The sample includes about 310,000 distinct CDR3 sequences, approximately 3.9% of them seen just once. The source was PBMCs, collected on the day of the yellow fever booster vaccination. These receptors came from a man between 18 and 29 years old who received the YFV17D yellow fever vaccine. Each CDR3 is given with its conserved first and last residue. The order of the fields is V gene, J gene, D gene, clone size, CDR3 protein, CDR3 DNA. D genes are given only for firm matches. Clone sizes are given selectively: once, few, many, or a class where the clone is expanded.

v_gene: TRBV5-1
j_gene: TRBJ1-1
d_gene: .
abundance: many
CDR3aa: CASSFGGRETEAFF
CDR3nt: TGCGCCAGCAGCTTCGGAGGGAGGGAGACTGAAGCTTTCTTT

v_gene: TRBV24-1
j_gene: TRBJ1-2
d_gene: .
abundance: many
CDR3aa: CATSDPSRGSYGYTF
CDR3nt: TGTGCCACCAGTGATCCTTCCAGGGGTAGCTATGGCTACACCTTC

v_gene: TRBV29-1
j_gene: TRBJ2-3
d_gene: TRBD2
abundance: .
CDR3aa: CSAAPGLAGGSTDTQYF
CDR3nt: TGCAGCGCTGCCCCGGGACTAGCGGGGGGTAGCACAGATACGCAGTATTTT

v_gene: TRBV20-1
j_gene: TRBJ2-3
d_gene: TRBD1
abundance: .
CDR3aa: CSARALVTQGAGADTQYF
CDR3nt: TGCAGTGCTAGAGCCTTAGTCACACAGGGGGCAGGGGCAGATACGCAGTATTTT

v_gene: TRBV5-6
j_gene: TRBJ1-1
d_gene: .
abundance: few
CDR3aa: CASSTPTGPTEAFF
CDR3nt: TGTGCCAGCAGCACACCGACGGGCCCCACTGAAGCTTTCTTT

v_gene: TRBV6-5
j_gene: TRBJ1-1
d_gene: .
abundance: .
CDR3aa: CASSPLAGRNTEAFF
CDR3nt: TGTGCCAGCAGTCCTTTGGCCGGGAGGAACACTGAAGCTTTCTTT

v_gene: TRBV7-3
j_gene: TRBJ1-1
d_gene: .
abundance: many
CDR3aa: CASSLTPGQLNTEAFF
CDR3nt: TGTGCCAGCAGCTTAACGCCCGGACAGTTGAACACTGAAGCTTTCTTT

v_gene: TRBV5-1
j_gene: TRBJ2-1
d_gene: .
abundance: few
CDR3aa: CASSFQGFIDEQFF
CDR3nt: TGCGCCAGCAGCTTTCAGGGGTTCATTGATGAGCAGTTCTTC

v_gene: TRBV4-3
j_gene: TRBJ2-2
d_gene: .
abundance: .
CDR3aa: CASSQDGAGRFTGELFF
CDR3nt: TGCGCCAGCAGCCAAGACGGCGCGGGGCGGTTCACCGGGGAGCTGTTTTTT

v_gene: TRBV7-2
j_gene: TRBJ1-1
d_gene: TRBD1
abundance: many
CDR3aa: CASSLRGQPHGNTEAFF
CDR3nt: TGTGCCAGCAGCTTAAGGGGACAGCCTCATGGGAACACTGAAGCTTTCTTT

v_gene: TRBV5-6
j_gene: TRBJ2-2
d_gene: .
abundance: few
CDR3aa: CASSLLLLGGTGELFF
CDR3nt: TGTGCCAGCAGCTTGCTTCTCTTAGGCGGAACCGGGGAGCTGTTTTTT

v_gene: TRBV6-6
j_gene: TRBJ2-1
d_gene: TRBD2
abundance: .
CDR3aa: CASSSTLSGGLSSYNEQFF
CDR3nt: TGTGCCAGCAGTTCAACTCTTAGCGGGGGGCTAAGCTCCTACAATGAGCAGTTCTTC

v_gene: TRBV7-3
j_gene: TRBJ2-7
d_gene: TRBD2
abundance: few
CDR3aa: CASSLKRGAGTSYEQYF
CDR3nt: TGTGCCAGCAGCTTAAAGCGGGGGGCAGGAACCTCCTACGAGCAGTACTTC

v_gene: TRBV4-1
j_gene: TRBJ2-6
d_gene: .
abundance: few
CDR3aa: CASSQSRVGEFSGANVLTF
CDR3nt: TGCGCCAGCAGCCAAAGTAGGGTGGGGGAGTTCTCTGGGGCCAACGTCCTGACTTTC

v_gene: TRBV5-1
j_gene: TRBJ1-1
d_gene: .
abundance: few
CDR3aa: CASSLESDGRVDRGTEAFF
CDR3nt: TGCGCCAGCAGCTTGGAGTCTGACGGACGGGTGGATCGGGGCACTGAAGCTTTCTTT

v_gene: TRBV7-2
j_gene: TRBJ2-1
d_gene: .
abundance: many
CDR3aa: CASSQGGGLPEQFF
CDR3nt: TGTGCCAGCAGCCAGGGGGGGGGGCTCCCTGAGCAGTTCTTC